This T cell receptor (beta chain) was captured by sequencing in a study of blood T cell repertoires in COVID-19 (dated by TCRdb to 2020 to 2021). For the wider study: The collaborator samples originated in the United States, Italy and Spain and spanned the acute and convalescent phases of COVID-19. The material from the prospective study consisted of cDNA or gDNA derived from T cells, B-cell-depleted T cells, or PBMCs. The dataset comprised deeply sampled blood TCRbeta repertoires from subjects exposed to, actively infected with, or recovered from COVID-19. The repertoires were made available in a free public database intended to serve as a resource for research on the immune response to SARS-CoV-2. Samples came from the ongoing ImmuneRACE study (first 160 participants) plus 1,254 subjects from 6 global collaborators. The sample metadata nearly always contained a de-identified subject ID, COVID-19 status, age in years and sex. Where HLA class I and class II types were available, the types were taken from metadata supplied by the sample provider, not from assay-based typing.

General conclusions and limits of the study: The amount of clinical and demographic metadata varied by source and participant and was provided uncurated.

In Seattle, one collaborating source enrolled patients while the infection was active and tracked those patients longitudinally over the course of disease. Each collaborating institution followed its own protocols to collect whole blood in K2EDTA tubes. For TCRbeta analysis, collaborators shipped samples as frozen whole blood, isolated PBMCs, or DNA extracted from either of those sample types. The germline V gene provides CDR1 SGHTA and CDR2 FQGTGA. Taken from cysteine to phenylalanine, the CDR3 has 15 residues. The CDR3 DNA has 45 bases and is translated from base 1. At the junction V is shortened by 1 base and J by 6 bases; bases outside the gene matches: 6. The immunoSEQ Assay, a bias-controlled multiplex PCR, was used to amplify TCRbeta CDR3 regions from genomic DNA. Processing in the source paper ran as follows. The number of nucleated cells in each sample was estimated by amplification of reference gene primers within the assay. Sequence reads were collapsed and filtered to measure the absolute abundance of every unique TCRbeta CDR3 rearrangement. Productive Simpson clonality was computed per sample as the square root of Simpson's diversity index over productive rearrangements. TCRdb retrieved this table from immuneACCESS and kept in-frame rearrangements only. Not all clones are present; in checked studies, unresolved V genes account for under half, and no reason is known for the remainder. V and J calls and clone size are given by that table; D and trimming were obtained from the DNA. Here the sample has around 250,000 clones; approximately 89% occur a single time. About 10% of the sample is in the top ten clones.

A remark on this clone: Its antigen is currently not known. No quality values exist for individual bases; no much larger clone is one base distant.

Input material: peripheral blood. This chain is built from TRBV7-3 and TRBJ2-7; 10 nucleotides in the junction match TRBD2. This receptor was obtained from a woman in her seventies with COVID-19, enrolled during active disease. The CDR3 region has the sequence CASSLSLLAGTEQYF. In nucleotides, the sequence is TGTGCCAGCAGCTTAAGTTTACTAGCGGGGACCGAGCAGTACTTC.